The rows below give T cell receptor beta chains drawn from one sample of a study of T cell repertoires in ileal Crohn's disease. Data came from immunoSEQ multiplex PCR; TCRdb stores just in-frame clones and leaves some out. This sample yields roughly 15,000 clones, of which roughly 78% are seen a single time; roughly 4% belongs to the top ten. Source material: ileal tissue. All receptors come from an adult with Crohn's disease. The CDR3 runs from the conserved cysteine through the conserved F or W. A D gene is named only where the DNA matches it firmly. The size of a clone is reported for some rows only, either as once, few or many, or as a class for expanded clones.

>TRBJ2-7|TRBV2|.|.
CASMEGMYEQYF
TGTGCCAGCATGGAGGGGATGTACGAGCAGTACTTC
>TRBJ2-3|TRBV30|.|TRBD1
CAWSSTGGGTDTQYF
TGTGCCTGGAGTTCGACAGGGGGGGGCACAGATACGCAGTATTTT
>TRBJ1-1|TRBV7-8|once|.
CASSLGLNRVTEAFF
TGTGCCAGCAGCTTAGGCCTGAACAGGGTTACTGAAGCTTTCTTT
>TRBJ2-5|TRBV6-5|.|.
CASSRGVKETQYF
TGTGCCAGCAGTCGCGGTGTGAAAGAGACCCAGTACTTC
>TRBJ1-1|TRBV19|.|.
CASTPREVGSEAFF
TGTGCCAGTACCCCCAGGGAGGTCGGCTCTGAAGCTTTCTTT
>TRBJ1-5|TRBV19|.|.
CASRKQGSNQPQHF
TGTGCCAGTAGAAAACAGGGAAGCAATCAGCCCCAGCATTTT
>TRBJ2-5|TRBV4-2|.|TRBD2
CASSQEDGRGAQYF
TGTGCCAGCAGCCAAGAGGACGGGAGGGGGGCCCAGTACTTC
>TRBJ2-6|TRBV19|.|.
CASSDGTGANVLTF
TGTGCCAGTAGTGACGGGACTGGGGCCAACGTCCTGACTTTC
>TRBJ1-2|TRBV11-3|.|TRBD1
CASSLGRGPQMDGYTF
TGTGCCAGCAGCTTAGGCAGGGGGCCACAAATGGATGGCTACACCTTC
>TRBJ1-2|TRBV19|.|.
CASSEGGPNYGYTF
TGTGCCAGTAGCGAAGGAGGGCCTAACTATGGCTACACCTTC
>TRBJ1-2|TRBV25-1|.|.
CASSPPTRANYGYTF
TGTGCCAGCAGCCCGCCGACAAGAGCTAACTATGGCTACACCTTC
>TRBJ1-1|TRBV11-2|.|.
CASSLSGGEAFF
TGTGCCAGCAGCCTCTCAGGAGGTGAAGCTTTCTTT
>TRBJ2-6|TRBV15|.|TRBD1
CATSRGTGSGANVLTF
TGTGCCACCAGCAGGGGGACAGGCTCTGGGGCCAACGTCCTGACTTTC
>TRBJ1-4|TRBV6-1|.|TRBD1
CASSERDRGRFF
TGTGCCAGCAGTGAAAGGGACAGGGGTCGGTTTTTT
>TRBJ1-1|TRBV10-3|.|TRBD1
CAISLDRGQVNTEAFF
TGTGCCATCAGTTTGGACAGGGGTCAGGTGAACACTGAAGCTTTCTTT
>TRBJ1-2|TRBV25-1|.|.
CASTAGSNYGYTF
TGTGCCAGCACTGCCGGGAGTAACTATGGCTACACCTTC
>TRBJ2-1|TRBV7-3|.|TRBD2
CASSLTLGGSSYNEQFF
TGTGCCAGCAGCTTAACTTTGGGCGGGAGCTCCTACAATGAGCAGTTCTTC
>TRBJ2-1|TRBV6-5|.|TRBD1
CASSKTGGLYNEQFF
TGTGCCAGCAGCAAGACAGGGGGACTCTACAATGAGCAGTTCTTC
>TRBJ1-2|TRBV18|.|.
CASSPPGGLREGYTF
TGTGCCAGCTCACCACCGGGGGGGTTAAGAGAAGGCTACACCTTC
>TRBJ2-5|TRBV4-1|.|.
CASSQVIQEETQYF
TGCGCCAGCAGCCAAGTTATCCAGGAAGAGACCCAGTACTTC
>TRBJ1-2|TRBV28|.|.
CASKEPGANYGYTF
TGTGCCAGCAAAGAACCTGGGGCGAACTATGGCTACACCTTC
>TRBJ1-2|TRBV30|.|TRBD1
CAWSVRRQGNYGYTF
TGTGCCTGGAGTGTACGTCGACAGGGGAACTATGGCTACACCTTC
>TRBJ2-3|TRBV7-6|.|TRBD2
CASSLVSGGRTDTQYF
TGTGCCAGCAGCTTAGTTAGCGGGGGGCGCACAGATACGCAGTATTTT
>TRBJ2-3|TRBV12-5|.|TRBD1
CASGFGWTGGLPSTDTQYF
TGTGCTAGTGGTTTTGGTTGGACAGGGGGGTTGCCTAGCACAGATACGCAGTATTTT
>TRBJ1-1|TRBV4-1|.|.
CASSRNREFTEAFF
TGCGCCAGCAGCCGTAACAGGGAATTCACTGAAGCTTTCTTT
>TRBJ1-3|TRBV7-9|.|.
CASSASGSGNTIYF
TGTGCCAGCAGCGCTTCGGGCTCTGGAAACACCATATATTTT
>TRBJ1-6|TRBV6-5|.|.
CASSYLRRRSNSPLHF
TGTGCCAGCAGTTACTTGCGGCGTCGCTCTAATTCACCCCTCCACTTT
>TRBJ1-2|TRBV5-1|once|TRBD1
CASGPGQINYGYTF
TGCGCCAGCGGACCGGGACAGATAAACTATGGCTACACCTTC
>TRBJ2-3|TRBV12-5|few|.
CASGLGLAGPSTDTQYF
TGTGCTAGTGGTTTGGGTCTGGCGGGGCCTAGCACAGATACGCAGTATTTT
>TRBJ2-5|TRBV6-6|.|TRBD2
CASSYGTSAQETQYF
TGTGCCAGCAGTTACGGGACTAGCGCTCAAGAGACCCAGTACTTC
>TRBJ2-1|TRBV5-6|.|.
CASSLGRDEQFF
TGTGCCAGCAGCTTGGGAAGAGATGAGCAGTTCTTC
>TRBJ2-1|TRBV14|.|TRBD2
CASSQDPGLAYYNEQFF
TGTGCCAGCAGCCAAGACCCCGGACTAGCCTACTACAATGAGCAGTTCTTC
>TRBJ1-5|TRBV28|.|.
CASSTRQLLSNQPQHF
TGTGCCAGCAGTACTCGACAGCTTCTTAGCAATCAGCCCCAGCATTTT
>TRBJ1-1|TRBV27|.|.
CASSLEESTEAFF
TGTGCCAGCAGTTTAGAGGAGAGCACTGAAGCTTTCTTT
>TRBJ2-2|TRBV11-2|.|.
CASSWGGNTGELFF
TGTGCCAGCAGCTGGGGGGGCAACACCGGGGAGCTGTTTTTT
>TRBJ2-1|TRBV6-6|.|TRBD2
CASSYNAGVGDNEQFF
TGTGCCAGCAGTTACAACGCGGGAGTAGGGGACAATGAGCAGTTCTTC
>TRBJ1-2|TRBV5-1|.|.
CASSASGIHSPGYTF
TGCGCCAGCAGCGCCTCCGGGATCCATTCACCAGGCTACACCTTC
>TRBJ1-3|TRBV6-1|.|.
CATRDKVSGNTIYF
TGTGCTACTCGCGACAAAGTCTCTGGAAACACCATATATTTT
>TRBJ1-2|TRBV7-2|.|.
CASSTPGGAGYTF
TGTGCCAGCAGCACGCCGGGGGGGGCCGGCTACACCTTC
>TRBJ1-2|TRBV19|.|.
CASSVGFYGYTF
TGTGCCAGTAGTGTGGGCTTCTATGGCTACACCTTC
>TRBJ1-2|TRBV6-1|.|.
CASRWRQAYGYTF
TGTGCCAGCAGGTGGAGACAGGCCTATGGCTACACCTTC
>TRBJ1-6|TRBV5-5|.|TRBD1
CASRGQGYSNSPLHF
TGTGCCAGCAGAGGACAGGGGTATAGTAATTCACCCCTCCACTTT